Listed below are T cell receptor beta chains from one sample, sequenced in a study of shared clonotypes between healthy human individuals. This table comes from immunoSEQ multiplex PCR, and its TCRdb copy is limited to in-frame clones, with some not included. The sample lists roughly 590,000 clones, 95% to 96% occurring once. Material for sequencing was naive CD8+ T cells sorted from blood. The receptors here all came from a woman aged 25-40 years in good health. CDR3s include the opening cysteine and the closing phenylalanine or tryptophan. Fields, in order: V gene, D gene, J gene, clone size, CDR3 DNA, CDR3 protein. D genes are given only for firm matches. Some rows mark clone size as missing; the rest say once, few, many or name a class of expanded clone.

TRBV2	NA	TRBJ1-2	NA	TGTGCCAGCAGTGAACAGGCGAACTATGGCTACACCTTC	CASSEQANYGYTF
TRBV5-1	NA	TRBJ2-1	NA	TGCGCCAGCAGCTTGGTCGGGGGCCTCTACAATGAGCAGTTCTTC	CASSLVGGLYNEQFF
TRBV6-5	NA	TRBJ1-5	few	TGTGCCGCAGGTCAGCCCCAGCATTTT	CAAGQPQHF
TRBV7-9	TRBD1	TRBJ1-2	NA	TGTGCCAGCAGCTTAGTAGGGACAGGGCCTTTGGGCTACACCTTC	CASSLVGTGPLGYTF
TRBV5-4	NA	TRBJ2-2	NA	TGTGCCAGCAGCTTAGGCAGGGGCTTCACCGGGGAGCTGTTTTTT	CASSLGRGFTGELFF
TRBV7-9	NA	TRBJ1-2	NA	TGTGCCAGCAGCTTAGATAACTATGGCTACACCTTC	CASSLDNYGYTF
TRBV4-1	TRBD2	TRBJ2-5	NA	TGCGCCAGCAGCCGCCCTGGCGGGAGGGCTGGAATCGGTGGAGAGACCCAGTACTTC	CASSRPGGRAGIGGETQYF
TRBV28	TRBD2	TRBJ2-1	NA	TGTGCCAGCAGTCGCCCCTCTTTGGCGGGAGTGGGCGAGCAGTTCTTC	CASSRPSLAGVGEQFF
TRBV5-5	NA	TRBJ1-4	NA	TGTGCCAGCAGCTTCGAACACGGCGGTGAAAAACTGTTTTTT	CASSFEHGGEKLFF
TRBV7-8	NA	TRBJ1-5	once	TGTGCCAGCAGCATTGGACAGAATCAGCCCCAGCATTTT	CASSIGQNQPQHF
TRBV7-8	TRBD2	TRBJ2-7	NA	TGTGCCAGCAGCTTAGTCCGACTAGCGGGAGGCTACGAGCAGTACTTC	CASSLVRLAGGYEQYF
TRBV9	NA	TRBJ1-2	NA	TGTGCCAGCAGCGTAGATGTAGGCGGCGCCTATGGCTACACCTTC	CASSVDVGGAYGYTF
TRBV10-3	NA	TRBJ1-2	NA	TGTGCCATCAGTGAGTCCGGGCAGGGTCTTGGCTACACCTTC	CAISESGQGLGYTF
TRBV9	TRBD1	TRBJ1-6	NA	TGTGCCAGCAGCACACAGGGGAGTCACCTCCACTTT	CASSTQGSHLHF
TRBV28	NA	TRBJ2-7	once	TGTGCCAGCAGTCGAATTCTTCGGGACGGCCGCTCCTACGAGCAGTACTTC	CASSRILRDGRSYEQYF
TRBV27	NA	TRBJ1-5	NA	TGTGCCAGCAGTTGGCTCGGTCTAAATCAGCCCCAGCATTTT	CASSWLGLNQPQHF
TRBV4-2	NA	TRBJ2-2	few	TGTGCCAGCAGCACGGGGGCCGGGGAGCTGTTTTTT	CASSTGAGELFF
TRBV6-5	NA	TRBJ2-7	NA	TGTGCCAGCAGTTACGGCGGGTCTTACGAGCAGTACTTC	CASSYGGSYEQYF
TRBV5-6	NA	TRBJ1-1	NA	TGTGCCAGCAGCTTGGTCCAGGGACATGGGGACACTGAAGCTTTCTTT	CASSLVQGHGDTEAFF
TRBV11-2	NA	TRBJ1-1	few	TGTGCCAGCAGCTTGGGTCCAAGGGGGAACACTGAAGCTTTCTTT	CASSLGPRGNTEAFF
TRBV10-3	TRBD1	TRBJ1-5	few	TGTGCCATCAGTGATAATGACAGGGGGCACAATCAGCCCCAGCATTTT	CAISDNDRGHNQPQHF
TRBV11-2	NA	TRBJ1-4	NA	TGTGCCAGCAGCTCTGGTCAGGGACGCGAAAAACTGTTTTTT	CASSSGQGREKLFF
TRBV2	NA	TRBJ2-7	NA	TGTGCCAGCAGCTCGAGACTAGTTGAAACGCACGACACGGGGGAGGAGCAGTACTTC	CASSSRLVETHDTGEEQYF
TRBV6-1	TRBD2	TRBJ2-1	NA	TGTGCCAGCAGTGAAACGTACGGAGCGGGAGCCATCTACAATGAGCAGTTCTTC	CASSETYGAGAIYNEQFF
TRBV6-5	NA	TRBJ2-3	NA	TGTGCCAGCAGTTACTCCCGGCAGCCGATGGGGGATACGCAGTATTTT	CASSYSRQPMGDTQYF
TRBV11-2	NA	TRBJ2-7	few	TGTGCCAGCAGCTTAAACGAGCAGTACTTC	CASSLNEQYF
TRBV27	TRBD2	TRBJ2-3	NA	TGTGCCAGCAGTCTACCCCCTAGCGGCGAAGGGGAGACAGATACGCAGTATTTT	CASSLPPSGEGETDTQYF
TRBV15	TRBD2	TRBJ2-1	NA	TGTGCCACCAGCAGAGTTCTAGCGGGATACAATGAGCAGTTCTTC	CATSRVLAGYNEQFF
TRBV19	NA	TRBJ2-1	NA	TGTGCCAGTAAGAATGACAGGGAGGGCCGGGATGAGCAGTTCTTC	CASKNDREGRDEQFF
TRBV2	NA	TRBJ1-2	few	TGTGCCAGCTGGGGAAATGGCTACACCTTC	CASWGNGYTF